This T cell receptor beta chain originates from a study of radiotherapy plus CTLA-4 blockade in lung cancer. General study results and limits: After treatment with radiotherapy plus ipilimumab, TCR clones that came from the tumor expanded in blood.

This CDR3 comprises 13 residues. CDR1 MGHRA and CDR2 YSYEKL come from the germline V gene. V was pared by 3 bases and J by 10 bases, with 10 bases between. On this clone itself: Its antigen remains unidentified.

Generated by immunoSEQ multiplex PCR, the TCRdb table keeps only in-frame clones and is missing some. The sample holds 50,000 to 75,000 clones, approximately 80% seen once. The source material was peripheral blood, sampled from a patient treated with radiotherapy plus ipilimumab. The receptor's source is a human donor with non-small cell lung cancer who had a complete response to radiotherapy plus ipilimumab. The V call is TRBV4-1, the J call TRBJ1-6; D is perhaps TRBD1 (5 bases). In DNA, the CDR3 is TGCGCCAGCAGCCACGGACGGGACTCACCCCTCCACTTT. Its protein is CASSHGRDSPLHF.